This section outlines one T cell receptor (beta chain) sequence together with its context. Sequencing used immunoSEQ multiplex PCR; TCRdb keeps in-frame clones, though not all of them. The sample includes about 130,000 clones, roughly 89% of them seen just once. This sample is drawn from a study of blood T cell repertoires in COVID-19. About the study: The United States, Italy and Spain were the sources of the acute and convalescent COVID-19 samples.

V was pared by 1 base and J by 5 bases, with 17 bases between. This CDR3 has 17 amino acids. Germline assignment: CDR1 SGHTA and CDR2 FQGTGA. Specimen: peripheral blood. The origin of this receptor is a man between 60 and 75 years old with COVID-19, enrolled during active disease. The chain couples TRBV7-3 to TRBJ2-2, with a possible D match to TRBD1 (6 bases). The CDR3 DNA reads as TGTGCCAGCAGCTTAAGTCTCGGGACATATAATACCGGGGAGCTGTTTTTT. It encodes CASSLSLGTYNTGELFF. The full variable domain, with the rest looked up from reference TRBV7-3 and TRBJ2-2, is GAGVSQTPSNKVTEKGKYVELRCDPISGHTALYWYRQSLGQGPEFLIYFQGTGAADDSGLPNDRFFAVRPEGSVSTLKIQRTERGDSAVYLCASSLSLGTYNTGELFFGEGSRLTVL.